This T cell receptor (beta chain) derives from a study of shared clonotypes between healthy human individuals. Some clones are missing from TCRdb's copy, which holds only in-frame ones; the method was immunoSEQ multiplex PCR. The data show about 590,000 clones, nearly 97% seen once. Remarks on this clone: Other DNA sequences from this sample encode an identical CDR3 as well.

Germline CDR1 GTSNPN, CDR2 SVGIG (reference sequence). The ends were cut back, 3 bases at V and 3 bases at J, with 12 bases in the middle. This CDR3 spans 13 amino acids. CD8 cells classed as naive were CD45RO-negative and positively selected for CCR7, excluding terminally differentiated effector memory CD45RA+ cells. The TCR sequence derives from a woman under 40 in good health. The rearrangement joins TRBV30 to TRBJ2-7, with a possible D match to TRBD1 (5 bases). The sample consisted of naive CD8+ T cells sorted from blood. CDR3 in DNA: TGTGCCTGGAGGGGGCAAGGAGACTACGAGCAGTACTTC. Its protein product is CAWRGQGDYEQYF.